This note documents a single T cell receptor beta chain sequence. This sample was taken from a study of cytomegalovirus exposure and HLA in healthy donors. 13 Jbeta primers and 60 Vbeta primers were used for the PCR. The assay was immunoSEQ multiplex PCR, and TCRdb's table has in-frame clones only and misses some. In the table there are about 100,000 clones, approximately 72% of which are singletons. Trimming cost V 6 bases and J 7 bases; bases outside gene matches: 6. Germline V gene lookup returns CDR1 MNHEY and CDR2 SVGAGI. The CDR3 has 13 amino acids. The sequencing sample was made of PBMCs. The genes are TRBV6-5 and TRBJ2-5; 9 bases agree with TRBD1. This receptor was obtained from a man aged 40-49 years in good health and CMV-seropositive. The CDR3 region is CASRRGQGATQYF. The CDR3 DNA reads as TGTGCCAGCAGAAGGGGACAGGGTGCGACCCAGTACTTC.